These T cell receptor beta chains were read from a single sample in a study of blood T cells in healthy people across ages. One entry per CDR3 protein results from TCRdb running MiXCR on the 5' RACE reads. The top ten hold about 38% of the sample, which has 780,000 or so distinct CDR3 sequences, roughly 50% seen once. The sequencing sample was made of blood. The receptor source for this set is a man older than 75 in good health. Each CDR3 is given with its conserved first and last residue. A D gene is named only where the DNA matches it firmly. Only part of the rows carry a size: once, few, many, or a class if the clone is expanded.

D | J | size | V | CDR3 | DNA
TRBD2 | TRBJ2-3 | NA | TRBV11-2 | CASSSGTSGTRYAYF | TGTGCCAGCAGCTCCGGGACTAGCGGGACCAGATACGCGTATTTT
TRBD1 | TRBJ1-2 | NA | TRBV4-1 | CASSQPTGSYGYTF | TGCGCCAGCAGCCAACCGACAGGGTCCTATGGCTACACCTTC
TRBD2 | TRBJ2-7 | NA | TRBV24-1 | CATSDLGLADNEQYF | TGTGCCACCAGTGATTTAGGACTAGCCGACAATGAGCAGTACTTC
TRBD2 | TRBJ2-1 | NA | TRBV12-3/TRBV12-4 | CASSAVIAGGSYNEQFF | TGTGCCAGCAGTGCAGTCATAGCGGGGGGATCCTACAATGAGCAGTTCTTC
NA | TRBJ2-3 | NA | TRBV21-1 | CASSKKGPGTSGKNTDTQYF | TGTGCCAGCAGCAAAAAAGGGCCCGGGACTAGCGGGAAGAACACAGATACGCAGTATTTT
NA | TRBJ2-1 | many | TRBV7-3 | CASSSPGSNNEQFF | TGTGCCAGCAGCTCCCCCGGGTCTAACAATGAGCAGTTCTTC
NA | TRBJ2-3 | NA | TRBV20-1 | CSAHARGQSLTDTQYF | TGCAGTGCCCACGCCCGCGGACAGAGCCTCACAGATACGCAGTATTTT
NA | TRBJ1-5 | NA | TRBV20-1 | CSADDPGSNQPQHF | TGCAGTGCAGATGACCCCGGGAGCAATCAGCCCCAGCATTTT
TRBD2 | TRBJ2-1 | few | TRBV29-1 | CSVGTSGRVVNEQFF | TGCAGCGTTGGGACTAGCGGGAGGGTCGTCAATGAGCAGTTCTTC
NA | TRBJ2-1 | NA | TRBV15 | CATSRELYSYNEQFF | TGTGCCACCAGCAGAGAACTATACTCCTACAATGAGCAGTTCTTC
NA | TRBJ2-3 | few | TRBV20-1 | CSAGDPDTQYF | TGCAGTGCTGGGGACCCAGATACGCAGTATTTT
TRBD2 | TRBJ2-7 | NA | TRBV7-8 | CASSLLRRDSYGLAGVSEQYF | TGTGCCAGCAGCTTACTTCGCCGGGACTCCTACGGACTAGCGGGAGTTAGCGAGCAGTACTTC
TRBD1 | TRBJ2-2 | NA | TRBV9 | CASSVVQGADGELFF | TGTGCCAGCAGCGTAGTTCAGGGGGCTGACGGGGAGCTGTTTTTT
TRBD1 | TRBJ1-6 | NA | TRBV3-1 | CASSQLLDRGSRSPLHF | TGTGCCAGCAGCCAACTTTTGGACAGGGGAAGTCGGTCACCCCTCCACTTT
NA | TRBJ2-3 | many | TRBV20-1 | CSAVEDTQYF | TGCAGTGCCGTAGAAGATACGCAGTATTTT
TRBD2 | TRBJ2-2 | few | TRBV6-1 | CASSELAATGELFF | TGTGCCAGCAGTGAACTAGCGGCCACCGGGGAGCTGTTTTTT
NA | TRBJ2-5 | NA | TRBV15 | CATSSDQEETQYF | TGTGCCACCAGCAGCGACCAGGAAGAGACCCAGTACTTC
NA | TRBJ1-2 | NA | TRBV14 | CASSQEREGDGYTF | TGTGCCAGCAGCCAAGAGCGGGAAGGGGACGGCTACACCTTC
TRBD2 | TRBJ2-1 | few | TRBV18 | CASSPTSGNNEQFF | TGTGCCAGCTCACCTACTAGCGGGAACAATGAGCAGTTCTTC
NA | TRBJ2-7 | NA | TRBV27 | CASSFETGRTYEQYF | TGTGCCAGCAGTTTCGAGACAGGGAGGACCTACGAGCAGTACTTC
NA | TRBJ2-7 | few | TRBV2 | CASSEGGSYEQYF | TGTGCCAGCAGTGAAGGTGGGTCCTACGAGCAGTACTTC
NA | TRBJ2-1 | NA | TRBV27 | CASSFERLSYNEQFF | TGTGCCAGCAGTTTCGAGCGCCTCTCCTACAATGAGCAGTTCTTC
NA | TRBJ2-4 | NA | TRBV2 | CASSSDQVSKNIQYF | TGTGCCAGCAGTTCCGATCAGGTATCCAAAAACATTCAGTACTTC
NA | TRBJ1-2 | NA | TRBV20-1 | CSARDGRDYGYTF | TGCAGTGCTAGAGATGGCAGGGACTATGGCTACACCTTC
NA | TRBJ2-3 | NA | TRBV15 | CATTASDTQYF | TGTGCCACCACCGCGTCTGATACGCAGTATTTT
NA | TRBJ2-1 | few | TRBV7-9 | CASSLGLPPSNEQFF | TGTGCCAGCAGCTTAGGACTCCCACCCTCCAATGAGCAGTTCTTC
NA | TRBJ2-1 | NA | TRBV27 | CASSFQDRSYNEQFF | TGTGCCAGCAGTTTTCAAGACCGCTCCTACAATGAGCAGTTCTTC
TRBD1 | TRBJ1-2 | NA | TRBV20-1 | CSAIGTGSNYGYTF | TGCAGTGCTATAGGGACAGGATCCAACTATGGCTACACCTTC
TRBD2 | TRBJ2-5 | NA | TRBV6-4 | CASSEEPGLAGRNEQYF | TGTGCCAGCAGTGAAGAACCGGGACTAGCGGGGCGAAATGAGCAGTACTTC
TRBD1 | TRBJ2-1 | NA | TRBV2 | CASRNTGVEQFF | TGTGCCAGCAGAAACACAGGGGTTGAGCAGTTCTTC
NA | TRBJ2-5 | NA | TRBV7-2 | CASSLTGPRQETQYF | TGTGCCAGCAGCTTAACGGGGCCTCGCCAAGAGACCCAGTACTTC
NA | TRBJ1-1 | NA | TRBV11-2 | CASNAWSFIGLEAFF | TGTGCCAGCAACGCTTGGTCGTTTATCGGGCTTGAAGCTTTCTTT
TRBD2 | TRBJ2-1 | NA | TRBV13 | CASSLSGRGTYNEQFF | TGTGCCAGCAGCTTATCCGGGAGGGGCACCTACAATGAGCAGTTCTTC
NA | TRBJ2-6 | few | TRBV3-1 | CASSHRPGGANVLTF | TGTGCCAGCAGCCATCGACCAGGTGGGGCCAACGTCCTGACTTTC
TRBD1 | TRBJ1-6 | NA | TRBV12-3/TRBV12-4 | CASSRDRVPISPLHF | TGTGCCAGCAGTCGCGACAGGGTCCCTATTTCACCCCTCCACTTT
TRBD2 | TRBJ2-1 | NA | TRBV12-3/TRBV12-4 | CASSSSGRTYNEQFF | TGTGCCAGCAGTTCTAGCGGGAGGACCTACAATGAGCAGTTCTTC
NA | TRBJ2-7 | NA | TRBV3-1 | CASSQSAGSSAEQYF | TGTGCCAGCAGCCAATCCGCCGGGTCTTCCGCCGAGCAGTACTTC
TRBD2 | TRBJ2-3 | NA | TRBV5-5 | CASSLGAGEGTPDTQYF | TGTGCCAGCAGCTTGGGAGCGGGAGAGGGAACGCCAGATACGCAGTATTTT
TRBD1 | TRBJ2-7 | NA | TRBV20-1 | CSARRGTGFYEQYF | TGCAGTGCTAGAAGGGGGACAGGGTTCTACGAGCAGTACTTC
TRBD2 | TRBJ2-2 | once | TRBV5-1 | CASSLMGGAGGELFF | TGCGCCAGCAGCTTGATGGGAGGGGCCGGCGGGGAGCTGTTTTTT
TRBD2 | TRBJ2-4 | NA | TRBV12-3/TRBV12-4 | CASSLAVGLAGTAAKNIQYF | TGTGCCAGCAGTTTAGCGGTTGGGCTAGCGGGGACCGCGGCCAAAAACATTCAGTACTTC
NA | TRBJ2-1 | NA | TRBV24-1 | CATSALGAEGPNNEQFF | TGTGCCACCAGTGCCCTCGGGGCAGAGGGGCCCAACAATGAGCAGTTCTTC
TRBD2 | TRBJ2-1 | NA | TRBV20-1 | CSAEARASGGNEQFF | TGCAGTGCTGAAGCCCGGGCCTCGGGGGGGAATGAGCAGTTCTTC
TRBD2 | TRBJ2-1 | few | TRBV24-1 | CATSDWGGLAGYNEQFF | TGTGCCACCAGTGATTGGGGAGGGCTAGCGGGATACAATGAGCAGTTCTTC
TRBD2 | TRBJ2-5 | NA | TRBV13 | CASRQLASGNGGPETQYF | TGTGCCAGCAGACAATTGGCTAGCGGGAACGGGGGTCCAGAGACCCAGTACTTC
NA | TRBJ1-2 | NA | TRBV7-2 | CASSLGGRGGDYGYTF | TGTGCCAGCAGCTTAGGGGGCCGGGGGGGAGACTATGGCTACACCTTC
TRBD2 | TRBJ2-7 | NA | TRBV10-3 | CAISDPGGSYNEQYF | TGTGCCATCAGTGACCCGGGAGGGTCTTACAATGAGCAGTACTTC
TRBD2 | TRBJ2-7 | NA | TRBV3-1 | CASSGTPGLAGTFSYEQYF | TGTGCCAGCAGCGGTACTCCGGGACTAGCGGGAACTTTCTCCTACGAGCAGTACTTC
NA | TRBJ2-1 | NA | TRBV18 | CASSPLLSSYNEQFF | TGTGCCAGCTCACCACTCTTAAGCTCCTACAATGAGCAGTTCTTC
TRBD1 | TRBJ2-7 | NA | TRBV12-3/TRBV12-4 | CASSPQAGGTDEQYF | TGTGCCAGCAGTCCCCAGGCAGGGGGCACCGACGAGCAGTACTTC
TRBD2 | TRBJ2-3 | NA | TRBV2 | CASQTSGATDTQYF | TGTGCCAGCCAGACTAGCGGGGCCACAGATACGCAGTATTTT
TRBD2 | TRBJ2-7 | NA | TRBV7-6 | CASSFRLAPRDGYNEQYF | TGTGCCAGCAGCTTTAGACTAGCACCCCGAGATGGCTACAATGAGCAGTACTTC
NA | TRBJ1-2 | few | TRBV20-1 | CSGRQDSGGYTF | TGCAGTGGAAGACAGGACTCGGGGGGCTACACCTTC
NA | TRBJ1-6 | NA | TRBV27 | CASSPHRSFVGNSPLHF | TGTGCCAGCAGTCCCCATCGGTCCTTCGTGGGGAATTCACCCCTCCACTTT